The entry that follows covers one TCR beta chain sequence. Its cognate antigen is unknown. The V and J ends lost 3 bases and 2 bases, in that order; junction bases with no gene match: 2. This CDR3 region has 13 residues. CDR1 and CDR2 from the germline V gene are DFQATT and SNEGSKA (reference sequence). Clinicians diagnosed patients from clinical symptoms, serum thyroxine and TRAb, thyroid ultrasound and orbital computed tomography. The data belong to a study of T cells in Graves' hyperthyroidism and ophthalmopathy. Findings of the study overall: Ophthalmopathy was predicted by the model a median of approximately 6 months ahead of onset. Blood samples included most of the expanded thyroid clonotypes exceeding 0.001. By a 13 V-J model, ophthalmopathy was set apart from stable hyperthyroidism.

What was amplified from RNA transcripts were TCR beta CDR3 regions. HTBI primers drove first-round RT-PCR of the TCR CDR3. TCRdb independently ran MiXCR on the multiplex PCR reads; one entry per CDR3 protein. In the table there are 550,000 to 700,000 distinct CDR3 sequences, about 43% of which are singletons. The chain joins TRBV20-1 to TRBJ2-7; 9 nucleotides match TRBD2. The sample was peripheral blood or thyroid tissue (not recorded which). This TCR derives from an adult woman with Graves' disease, either hyperthyroidism or ophthalmopathy (not recorded which). The DNA of the CDR3 is TGCAGTGCTAGTCCTAGCGGGACCTACGAGCAGTACTTC. It is translated as CSASPSGTYEQYF.